A single sample is the source of the 20 T cell receptor beta chains below, sequenced in a study of T cell responses to AZD1222 COVID-19 vaccine. The assay was immunoSEQ multiplex PCR, and TCRdb's table has in-frame clones only and misses some. The sample lists 160,000 or so clones; roughly nine tenths were seen once. The source was peripheral blood, collected 28 days after the second AZD1222 dose. Receptors originate from an adult who received the AZD1222 COVID-19 vaccine.

This chain connects TRBV5-1 to TRBJ1-1, with 7 bases fitting TRBD1. J gave up 4 bases and V 2 bases, and 5 bases lay outside the gene matches. The CDR3 spans 14 residues. Germline V lookup: CDR1 SGHRS, CDR2 YFSETQ. This chain's CDR3 is CASSFDRVSTEAFF. In DNA form, the CDR3 reads TGCGCCAGCAGCTTTGACAGGGTGAGCACTGAAGCTTTCTTT.

CDR3 sequence reads: CASSGQVTGNTIYF. The CDR3 DNA is TGTGCCAGCAGCGGACAGGTTACTGGAAACACCATATATTTT. The rearrangement joins TRBV3-1 (or the pseudogene TRBV3-2) to TRBJ1-3, with 7 positions matching TRBD1. Germline V gives CDR1 LGHDT, CDR2 YNNKEL (reference sequence). J gave up 2 bases and V 5 bases, and 3 bases lay outside the gene matches. This CDR3 has 14 residues.

The V gene is TRBV6-5, the J gene TRBJ1-2, with TRBD1 identical over 8 bases. From germline, CDR1 is MNHEY and CDR2 SVGAGI. The CDR3 runs to 14 residues. V lost 7 bases, J lost 1 base, and 5 bases stayed unmatched. As DNA, the CDR3 is TGTGCCAGCACTCGGACAGGGATTAACTATGGCTACACCTTC. Translation gives CASTRTGINYGYTF.

This clone was seen a single time. The CDR3 region has the DNA TGCGCCAGCAGCTTTGAGTCGGACGATGGCTCTGAAGCTTTCTTT. It is translated as CASSFESDDGSEAFF. V is TRBV5-1 and J is TRBJ1-1, with D hard to call. The germline CDR1 and CDR2 sequences are SGHRS and YFSETQ. This CDR3 region has 15 residues. With 2 bases removed from V and 6 bases from J, the gap between germline ends came to 17 bases.

This chain uses TRBV6-5 with TRBJ1-5; D uncertain. Trimming pared 9 bases from V and 3 bases from J, leaving 18 bases between. Per the germline V gene, CDR1 is MNHEY and CDR2 is SVGAGI. CDR3 length: 15 residues. CDR3 coding DNA: TGTGCCAGTTCCGAGCGGGGAACGGACAATCAGCCCCAGCATTTT. Translation gives CASSERGTDNQPQHF.

The chain is built from TRBV11-2 and TRBJ1-2; 8 bases map to TRBD1. V dropped 3 bases and J dropped 0; count of bases not matched to a gene: 15. The germline CDR1 and CDR2 sequences are SGHAT and FQNNGV. This CDR3 is 19 amino acids long. The CDR3 region is CASSLYPGQEESPNYGYTF. DNA for the CDR3: TGTGCCAGCAGCTTGTATCCGGGACAGGAGGAAAGTCCTAACTATGGCTACACCTTC.

The J gene is TRBJ1-1, the V gene TRBV11-3, with D possibly matching TRBD1 (5 bases). There are 12 residues in the CDR3. Germline loops: CDR1 SGHNT, CDR2 YENEEA. The ends were cut back, 11 bases at V and 4 bases at J, with 14 bases in the middle. CDR3 in amino acids: CAGPVGGTEAFF. CDR3 bases: TGTGCCGGGCCGGTGGGGGGCACTGAAGCTTTCTTT.

The chain uses TRBV18 and TRBJ2-3; TRBD2 matches 7 bases. The germline CDR1 and CDR2 sequences are KGHSH and LQKENI. This CDR3 has 18 amino acids. With 0 bases clipped from V and 0 bases from J, the junction kept 9 bases outside the gene matches. Written as DNA, the CDR3 is TGTGCCAGCTCACCACCCCTCACCTCGCGGGGGAGCACAGATACGCAGTATTTT. It yields the protein CASSPPLTSRGSTDTQYF.

V is TRBV6-5 and J is TRBJ1-6; a possible D gene is TRBD1 (5 bases). Trimming shortened V by 2 bases and J by 7 bases, and 9 bases separated the two germline ends. There are 14 residues in the CDR3. Germline CDR1 is MNHEY and CDR2 is SVGAGI. CDR3 sequence (DNA): TGTGCCAGCAGTTACAGGGGTGAGAATTCACCCCTCCACTTT. As protein: CASSYRGENSPLHF.

The chain has TRBV27 and TRBJ1-1, with TRBD1 as a possible D gene (6 bases). Germline CDR1 reads MNHEY; CDR2 reads SMNVEV (reference sequence). This CDR3 region has 14 residues. V lost 3 bases and J 5 bases, leaving 13 bases between the germline ends. The DNA for the CDR3 is TGTGCCAGCAGTTTGTGGGGGCGTAAGACTGAAGCTTTCTTT. This translates into CASSLWGRKTEAFF.

This rearrangement joins TRBV11-2 to TRBJ1-2, with 8 nucleotides matching TRBD1. The V gene end was trimmed by 5 bases and the J gene end by 5 bases; junction bases not matched to a gene: 4. The germline V gene has CDR1 SGHAT and CDR2 FQNNGV. The CDR3 covers 13 residues. The CDR3 coding sequence is TGTGCCAGCAGCCCCCGGACAGGGTATGGCTACACCTTC. Protein sequence: CASSPRTGYGYTF.

This chain connects TRBV6-5 to TRBJ1-1; D remains unclear. Trimming took off 4 bases at V and 1 base at J, with 7 bases between the two ends. This CDR3 is built from 13 residues. Germline CDR1 reads MNHEY; CDR2 reads SVGAGI. DNA for the CDR3: TGTGCCAGCAGTTCCCTTTCGAACACTGAAGCTTTCTTT. Protein sequence: CASSSLSNTEAFF.

The chain is built from TRBV5-1 and TRBJ1-5; D may be TRBD1 (6 bases). Germline V gene lookup returns CDR1 SGHRS and CDR2 YFSETQ. V lost 4 bases and J lost 0, with 23 bases in between. This CDR3 has 19 amino acids. The CDR3 coding sequence is TGCGCCAGCAGCAGAAGGACAGCACACATAATCTATAGCAATCAGCCCCAGCATTTT. Its protein is CASSRRTAHIIYSNQPQHF.

The chain links TRBV29-1 to TRBJ1-1; D possibly corresponds to TRBD1 (5 bases). V was clipped by 7 bases and J by 4 bases, with 19 bases between them. Germline CDR1 and CDR2: SQVTM and ANQGSEA. The length of the CDR3 is 14 residues. This chain's CDR3 is CSAVDSLGATEAFF. In DNA, the CDR3 is TGCAGCGCAGTAGACAGTCTCGGGGCCACTGAAGCTTTCTTT. Looking up the rest from reference TRBV29-1 and TRBJ1-1 gives the full variable domain: SAVISQKPSRDICQRGTSLTIQCQVDSQVTMMFWYRQQPGQSLTLIATANQGSEATYESGFVIDKFPISRPNLTFSTLTVSNMSPEDSSIYLCSAVDSLGATEAFFGQGTRLTVV.

The genes are TRBV25-1 and TRBJ1-4, with no clear D. CDR1 is MGHDK and CDR2 is SYGVNS in the germline V gene. This CDR3 is built from 14 residues. V dropped 4 bases and J dropped 4 bases, with 10 bases sitting between them. The CDR3 DNA follows: TGTGCCAGCAGTGGTCCCCTTTTTAATGAAAAACTGTTTTTT. Its translation: CASSGPLFNEKLFF.

Comment on this clone: Distinct nucleotide sequences in the sample also encode this CDR3. The V gene is TRBV24-1, the J gene TRBJ2-3; no reliable D call. Per the germline V gene, CDR1 is KGHDR and CDR2 is SFDVKD. With 4 bases removed from V and 3 bases from J, the gap between germline ends came to 4 bases. The CDR3 has 12 residues. CDR3 DNA: TGTGCCACCAGTGACCGGACAGATACGCAGTATTTT. This encodes CATSDRTDTQYF.

The rearrangement joins TRBV2 to TRBJ1-6; the D is unclear. The CDR3 loop spans 15 amino acids. Germline CDR1 is SNHLY and CDR2 is FYNNEI. Trimming shortened V by 0 bases and J by 6 bases, and 9 bases separated the two germline ends. The CDR3 here is CASSEAGRGNSPLHF. CDR3 in DNA: TGTGCCAGCAGTGAAGCAGGGAGAGGTAATTCACCCCTCCACTTT.

This chain links TRBV7-9 with TRBJ2-4; TRBD1 matches at 7 bases. The V gene's germline CDR1 is SEHNR and CDR2 FQNEAQ (reference sequence). CDR3 length: 17 amino acids. V was pared by 1 base and J by 6 bases, with 12 bases of the junction left unmatched. The chain's CDR3 is CASSLVPGTALRNIQYF. CDR3 in DNA: TGTGCCAGCAGCTTAGTGCCCGGGACAGCTCTTCGAAACATTCAGTACTTC.

This sequence joins TRBV5-1 and TRBJ1-1; 7 nucleotides agree with TRBD1. The CDR3 totals 14 residues. Germline-derived CDR1 and CDR2 are SGHRS and YFSETQ. With V trimmed by 4 bases and J by 5 bases, 8 bases remained unmatched. The CDR3 coding sequence is TGCGCCAGCAGCACTTACAGGGGTGAGACTGAAGCTTTCTTT. This gives the protein CASSTYRGETEAFF.

In this sample, this clone turned up once. The chain links TRBV27 to TRBJ1-2, with D unresolved. Trimming took 2 bases from V and 5 from J, leaving 6 bases between them. This CDR3 contains 12 residues. Per the germline V gene, CDR1 is MNHEY and CDR2 is SMNVEV (reference sequence). In DNA, the CDR3 is TGTGCCAGCAGTTTAGAAGGGTATGGCTACACCTTC. It yields the protein CASSLEGYGYTF.